This note documents a single T cell receptor (beta chain) sequence. V lost 1 base to trimming and J lost 0 bases, with 8 bases between them. The CDR3 length is 15 residues. Germline V gene sequence: CDR1 SGHTA, CDR2 FQGTGA. The entry originates in a study of blood T cell repertoires in COVID-19. Study-wide background: Sample material is recorded as cDNA or gDNA derived from T cells, B-cell-depleted T cells, or PBMCs.

Methods used by the authors: Amplification with reference gene primers provided the estimates of nucleated cell counts. Method: immunoSEQ multiplex PCR; TCRdb's copy keeps in-frame clones and lacks some. The D gene and trimming were derived from the DNA, and the V and J assignments and clone size from that table. The sample shows about 23,000 clones, over 75% of them seen only once. The chain combines TRBV7-3 with TRBJ2-3; weak D call: TRBD2 (6 bases). The sample taken for sequencing was peripheral blood. The clonotype comes from a man aged 70 or older in a cohort sampled during active COVID-19. As DNA, the CDR3 is TGTGCCAGCAGCTTAAGGCGGGGTAGCACAGATACGCAGTATTTT. As protein: CASSLRRGSTDTQYF. The complete variable domain, with remaining parts taken from reference TRBV7-3 and TRBJ2-3, reads GAGVSQTPSNKVTEKGKYVELRCDPISGHTALYWYRQSLGQGPEFLIYFQGTGAADDSGLPNDRFFAVRPEGSVSTLKIQRTERGDSAVYLCASSLRRGSTDTQYFGPGTRLTVL.